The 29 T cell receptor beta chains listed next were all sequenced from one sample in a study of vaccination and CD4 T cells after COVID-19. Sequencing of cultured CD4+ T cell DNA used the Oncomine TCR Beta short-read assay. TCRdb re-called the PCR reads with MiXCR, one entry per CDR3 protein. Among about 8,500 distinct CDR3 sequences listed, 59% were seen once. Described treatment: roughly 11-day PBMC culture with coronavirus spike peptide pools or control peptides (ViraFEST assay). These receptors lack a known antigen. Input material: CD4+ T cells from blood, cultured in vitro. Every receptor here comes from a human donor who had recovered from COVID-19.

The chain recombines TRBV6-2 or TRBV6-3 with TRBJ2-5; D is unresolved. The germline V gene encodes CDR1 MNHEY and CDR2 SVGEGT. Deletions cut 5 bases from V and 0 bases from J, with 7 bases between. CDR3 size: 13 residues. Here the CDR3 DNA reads TGTGCCAGCAGTGGGATTTACCAAGAGACCCAGTACTTC. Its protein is CASSGIYQETQYF.

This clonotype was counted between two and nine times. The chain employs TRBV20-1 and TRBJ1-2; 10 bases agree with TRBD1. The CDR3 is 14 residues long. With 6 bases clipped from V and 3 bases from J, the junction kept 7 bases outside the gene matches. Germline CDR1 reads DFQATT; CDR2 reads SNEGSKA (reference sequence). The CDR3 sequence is CSALDRGRDYGYTF. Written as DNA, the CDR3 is TGCAGTGCACTTGACAGGGGGCGCGACTATGGCTACACCTTC.

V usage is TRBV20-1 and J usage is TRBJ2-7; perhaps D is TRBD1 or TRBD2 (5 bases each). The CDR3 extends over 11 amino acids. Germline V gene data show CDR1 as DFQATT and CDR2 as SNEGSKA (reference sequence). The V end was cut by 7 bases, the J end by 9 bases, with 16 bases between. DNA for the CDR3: TGCAGTGTTACGAGGGGTGGACTGCAGTACTTC. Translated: CSVTRGGLQYF.

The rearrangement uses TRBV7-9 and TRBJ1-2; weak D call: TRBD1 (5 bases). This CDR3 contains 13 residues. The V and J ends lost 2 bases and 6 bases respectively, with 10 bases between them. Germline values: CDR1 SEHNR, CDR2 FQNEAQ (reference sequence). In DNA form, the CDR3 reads TGTGCCAGCAGCTTACAGGGACGCGATGGCTACACCTTC. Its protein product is CASSLQGRDGYTF.

The CDR3 nucleotides read TGTGCCAGCTTACAGGGAACTAGGGATGGCTACACCTTC. Its protein is CASLQGTRDGYTF. The chain recombines TRBV28 with TRBJ1-2; D perhaps matches TRBD1 (6 bases). CDR1 and CDR2 (germline): MDHEN, SYDVKM. The CDR3 has 13 residues. The germline V and J ends were trimmed by 8 bases and 6 bases, with 16 bases remaining between them.

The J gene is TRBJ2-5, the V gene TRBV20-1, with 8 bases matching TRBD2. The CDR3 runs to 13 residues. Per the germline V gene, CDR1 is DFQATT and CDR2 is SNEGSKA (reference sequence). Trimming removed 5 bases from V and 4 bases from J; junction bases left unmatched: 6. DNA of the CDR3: TGCAGTGCTGAGCGGGAGCCGGGAGAGACCCAGTACTTC. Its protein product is CSAEREPGETQYF.

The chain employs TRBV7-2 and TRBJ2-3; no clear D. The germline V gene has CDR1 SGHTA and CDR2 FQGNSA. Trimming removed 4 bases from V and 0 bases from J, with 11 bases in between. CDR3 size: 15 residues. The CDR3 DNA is TGTGCCAGCAGCTCCGCATATGGGAGCACAGATACGCAGTATTTT. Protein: CASSSAYGSTDTQYF.

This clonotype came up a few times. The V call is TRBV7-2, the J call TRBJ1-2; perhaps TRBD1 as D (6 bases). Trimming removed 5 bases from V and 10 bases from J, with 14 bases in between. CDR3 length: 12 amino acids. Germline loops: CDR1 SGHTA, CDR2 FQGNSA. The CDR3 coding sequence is TGTGCCAGCAGCCTACCTGGACAGACCTACACCTTC. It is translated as CASSLPGQTYTF.

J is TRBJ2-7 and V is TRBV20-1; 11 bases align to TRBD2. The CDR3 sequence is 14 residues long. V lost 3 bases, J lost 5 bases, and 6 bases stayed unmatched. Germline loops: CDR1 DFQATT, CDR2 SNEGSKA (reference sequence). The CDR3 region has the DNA TGCAGTGCTAGGGGACTAGCGGAAAGCCACGAGCAGTACTTC. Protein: CSARGLAESHEQYF.

In DNA form, the CDR3 reads TGTGCCACCAGTGAAAAGGGAGAGCAGTACTTC. This translates into CATSEKGEQYF. The V call is TRBV24-1, the J call TRBJ2-7; D is unclear. The CDR3 totals 11 residues. Trimming took 4 bases from V and 7 from J, leaving 7 bases between them. Germline V gene sequence: CDR1 KGHDR, CDR2 SFDVKD.

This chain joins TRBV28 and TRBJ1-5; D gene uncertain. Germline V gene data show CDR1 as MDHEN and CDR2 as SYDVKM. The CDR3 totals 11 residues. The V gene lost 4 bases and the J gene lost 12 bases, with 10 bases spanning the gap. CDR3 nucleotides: TGTGCCAGCAGTTCTTCTCGGGGCCAGCATTTT. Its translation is CASSSSRGQHF.

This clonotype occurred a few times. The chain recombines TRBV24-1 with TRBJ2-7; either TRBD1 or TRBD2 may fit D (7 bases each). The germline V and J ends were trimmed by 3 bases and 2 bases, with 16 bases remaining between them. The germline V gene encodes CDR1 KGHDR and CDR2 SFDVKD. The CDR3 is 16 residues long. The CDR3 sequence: CATSDTSAGGAYEQYF. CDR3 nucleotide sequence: TGTGCCACCAGTGATACCTCCGCAGGGGGGGCCTACGAGCAGTACTTC.

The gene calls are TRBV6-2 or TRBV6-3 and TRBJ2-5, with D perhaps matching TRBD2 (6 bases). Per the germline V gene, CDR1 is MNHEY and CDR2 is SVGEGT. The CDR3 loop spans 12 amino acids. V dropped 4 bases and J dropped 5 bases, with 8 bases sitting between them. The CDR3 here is CASSSSGETQYF. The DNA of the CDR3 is TGTGCCAGCAGTTCAAGCGGGGAGACCCAGTACTTC.

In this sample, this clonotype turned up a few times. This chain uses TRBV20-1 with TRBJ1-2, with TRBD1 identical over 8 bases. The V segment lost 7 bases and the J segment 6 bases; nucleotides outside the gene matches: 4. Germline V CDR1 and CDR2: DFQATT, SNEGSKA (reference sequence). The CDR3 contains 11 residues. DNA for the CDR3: TGCAGTGTTTCGACAGGGGATGGCTACACCTTC. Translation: CSVSTGDGYTF.

Here the CDR3 reads CASSLAGFEQYF. In nucleotides, the CDR3 is TGTGCCAGCAGCTTAGCAGGGTTCGAGCAGTACTTC. V and J are TRBV7-2 and TRBJ2-7, with D hard to call. The CDR3 has 12 residues. Germline CDR1 reads SGHTA; CDR2 reads FQGNSA. V lost 0 bases to trimming and J lost 6 bases, with 6 bases between them.

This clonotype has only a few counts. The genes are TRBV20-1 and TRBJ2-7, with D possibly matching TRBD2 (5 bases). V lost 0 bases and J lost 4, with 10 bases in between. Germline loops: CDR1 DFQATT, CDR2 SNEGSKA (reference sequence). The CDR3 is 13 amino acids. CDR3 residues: CSARDSRRYEQYF. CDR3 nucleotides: TGCAGTGCTAGAGATTCCAGGAGGTACGAGCAGTACTTC.

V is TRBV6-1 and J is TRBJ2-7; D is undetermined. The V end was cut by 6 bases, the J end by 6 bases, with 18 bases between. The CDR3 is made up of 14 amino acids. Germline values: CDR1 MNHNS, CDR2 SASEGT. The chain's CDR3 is CASSRLIPPREQYF. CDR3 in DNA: TGTGCCAGCAGCAGACTCATCCCCCCCCGCGAGCAGTACTTC.

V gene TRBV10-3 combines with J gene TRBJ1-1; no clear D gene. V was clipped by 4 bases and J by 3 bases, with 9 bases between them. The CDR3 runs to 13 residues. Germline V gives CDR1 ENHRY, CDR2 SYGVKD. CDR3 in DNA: TGTGCCATCAGTGCCCCTGTGGACACTGAAGCTTTCTTT. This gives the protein CAISAPVDTEAFF.

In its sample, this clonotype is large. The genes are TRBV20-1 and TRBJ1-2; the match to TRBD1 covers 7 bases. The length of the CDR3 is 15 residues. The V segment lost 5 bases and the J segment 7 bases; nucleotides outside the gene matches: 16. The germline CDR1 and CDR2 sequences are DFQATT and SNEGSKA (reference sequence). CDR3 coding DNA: TGCAGTGCTTCCATACAGGGGACCTTAGGTAGTGGCTACACCTTC. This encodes CSASIQGTLGSGYTF.

CDR3 DNA sequence: TGCAGTGGGTCCCGGACAGGTTGGGGCTACACCTTC. This sequence encodes CSGSRTGWGYTF. This rearrangement joins TRBV20-1 to TRBJ1-2; 7 nucleotides line up with TRBD1. Germline assignment: CDR1 DFQATT and CDR2 SNEGSKA (reference sequence). The CDR3 length is 12 residues. With V trimmed by 7 bases and J by 8 bases, 10 bases remained unmatched.

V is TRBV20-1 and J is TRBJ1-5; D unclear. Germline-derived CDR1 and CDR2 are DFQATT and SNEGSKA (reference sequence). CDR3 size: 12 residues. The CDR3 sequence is CSGRQTHQPQHF. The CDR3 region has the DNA TGCAGCGGGAGACAAACCCATCAGCCCCAGCATTTT.

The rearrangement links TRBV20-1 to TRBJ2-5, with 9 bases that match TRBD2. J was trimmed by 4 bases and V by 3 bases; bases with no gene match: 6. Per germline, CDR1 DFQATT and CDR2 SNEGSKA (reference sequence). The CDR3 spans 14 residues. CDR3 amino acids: CSARGGAGGETQYF. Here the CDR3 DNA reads TGCAGTGCTAGGGGGGGAGCGGGAGGAGAGACCCAGTACTTC.

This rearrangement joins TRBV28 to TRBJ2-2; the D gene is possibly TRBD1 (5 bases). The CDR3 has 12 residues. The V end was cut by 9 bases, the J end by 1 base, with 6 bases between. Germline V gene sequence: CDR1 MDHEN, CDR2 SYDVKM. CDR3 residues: CASRGNTGELFF. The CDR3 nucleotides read TGTGCCAGTAGGGGGAACACCGGGGAGCTGTTTTTT.

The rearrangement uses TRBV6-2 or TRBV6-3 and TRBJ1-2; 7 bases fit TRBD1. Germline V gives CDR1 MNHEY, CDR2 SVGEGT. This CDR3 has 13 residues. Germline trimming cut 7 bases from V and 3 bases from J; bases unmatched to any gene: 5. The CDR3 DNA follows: TGTGCCAGCACAAACAGGGGAGACTATGGCTACACCTTC. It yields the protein CASTNRGDYGYTF.

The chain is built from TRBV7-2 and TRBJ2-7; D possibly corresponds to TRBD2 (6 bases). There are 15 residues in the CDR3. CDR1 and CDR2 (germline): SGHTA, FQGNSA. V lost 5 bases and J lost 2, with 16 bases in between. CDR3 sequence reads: CASSGVGGVTYEQYF. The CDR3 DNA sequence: TGTGCCAGCAGCGGGGTTGGCGGGGTAACCTACGAGCAGTACTTC.

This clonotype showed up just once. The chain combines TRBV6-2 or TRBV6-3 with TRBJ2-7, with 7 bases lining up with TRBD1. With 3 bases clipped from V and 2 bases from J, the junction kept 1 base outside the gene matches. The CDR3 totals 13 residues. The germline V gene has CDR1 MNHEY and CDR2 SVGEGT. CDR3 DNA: TGTGCCAGCAGTTATGACAGGGCCTACGAGCAGTACTTC. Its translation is CASSYDRAYEQYF.

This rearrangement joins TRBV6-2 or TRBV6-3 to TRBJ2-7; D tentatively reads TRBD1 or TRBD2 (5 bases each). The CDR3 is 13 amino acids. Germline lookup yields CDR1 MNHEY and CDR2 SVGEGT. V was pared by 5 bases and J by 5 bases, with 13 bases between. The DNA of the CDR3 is TGTGCCAGCAGTAATCAGGGACGTGACGAGCAGTACTTC. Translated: CASSNQGRDEQYF.

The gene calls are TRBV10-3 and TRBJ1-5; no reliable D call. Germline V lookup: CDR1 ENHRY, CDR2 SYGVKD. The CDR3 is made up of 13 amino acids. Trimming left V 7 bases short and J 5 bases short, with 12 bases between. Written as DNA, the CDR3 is TGTGCCATCAAGGAACGGACTGATCAGCCCCAGCATTTT. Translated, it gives CAIKERTDQPQHF.

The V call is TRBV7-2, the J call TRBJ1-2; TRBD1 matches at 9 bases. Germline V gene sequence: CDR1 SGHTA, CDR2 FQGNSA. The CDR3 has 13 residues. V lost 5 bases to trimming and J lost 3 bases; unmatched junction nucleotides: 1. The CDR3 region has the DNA TGTGCCAGCAGCCGGGACAGGGACTATGGCTACACCTTC. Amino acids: CASSRDRDYGYTF. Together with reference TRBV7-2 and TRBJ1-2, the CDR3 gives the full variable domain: GAGVSQSPSNKVTEKGKDVELRCDPISGHTALYWYRQSLGQGLEFLIYFQGNSAPDKSGLPSDRFSAERTGGSVSTLTIQRTQQEDSAVYLCASSRDRDYGYTFGSGTRLTVV.